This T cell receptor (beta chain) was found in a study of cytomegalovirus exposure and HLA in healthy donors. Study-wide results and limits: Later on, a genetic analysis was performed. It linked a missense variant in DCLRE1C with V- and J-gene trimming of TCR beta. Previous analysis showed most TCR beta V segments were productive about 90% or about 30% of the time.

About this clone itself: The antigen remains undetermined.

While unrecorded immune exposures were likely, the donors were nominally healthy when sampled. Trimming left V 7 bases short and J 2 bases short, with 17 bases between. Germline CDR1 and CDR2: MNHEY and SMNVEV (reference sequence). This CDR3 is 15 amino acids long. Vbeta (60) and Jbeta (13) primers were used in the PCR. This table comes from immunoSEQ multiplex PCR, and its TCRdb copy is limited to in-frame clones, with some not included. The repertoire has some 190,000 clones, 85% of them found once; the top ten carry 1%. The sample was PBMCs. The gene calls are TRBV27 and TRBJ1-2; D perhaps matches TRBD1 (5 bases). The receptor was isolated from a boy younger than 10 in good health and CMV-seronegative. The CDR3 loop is CASTITSGRNYGYTF. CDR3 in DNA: TGTGCCAGCACCATTACATCAGGGCGAAACTATGGCTACACCTTC.